The clone carrying this T cell receptor beta chain was recorded once. The junction departs from germline at one end; a sequencing error may be responsible. Patients of the Seattle cohort, enrolled during active infection, were followed longitudinally. Measured with immunoSEQ multiplex PCR; TCRdb has only the in-frame clones, and not every one. The data contain about 370,000 clones, roughly 90% of them singletons. The CDR3 loop spans 15 amino acids. Germline lookup yields CDR1 SSHAT and CDR2 FNYEAQ (reference sequence). The data stem from a study of blood T cell repertoires in COVID-19. About the research overall: Specimens from acute and convalescent COVID-19 originated in the United States, Italy and Spain. From T cells, B-cell-depleted T cells, or PBMCs came the material, which was cDNA or gDNA.

The specimen sequenced was peripheral blood. The genes are TRBV7-7 and TRBJ2-5; D may be TRBD1 (5 bases). This TCR was recovered from a woman in her twenties or thirties with COVID-19, enrolled during active disease. CDR3 nucleotides: TGTGCTAGCAGCTTAGACAGATTAAGCCAAGAGACCCAGTACTTC. It encodes CASSLDRLSQETQYF.